The entry below gives a single TCR beta chain sequence along with its context. These data originate in a study of shared clonotypes between healthy human individuals. In the authors' workflow: As immunoSEQ supplied junction-only sequences (without quality scores), filtering differed. The assay was immunoSEQ multiplex PCR, and TCRdb's table has in-frame clones only and misses some. V and J calls and clone size follow that table, whereas D and trimming were derived from the DNA. The table has 2 million to 3 million clones, 80% to 95% seen once; the top ten hold 0.35% to 0.45%. The length of the CDR3 is 15 residues. CDR1 is SGDLS, CDR2 YYNGEE, per germline. V lost 3 bases to trimming and J lost 0 bases, with 13 bases between them.

The origin of this receptor is a man between 18 and 29 years old in good health. Some clones in this sample may be carry-over from other donors' samples. This sequence joins TRBV9 and TRBJ2-7, with D perhaps TRBD2 (5 bases). Sample: naive CD4+ T cells from PBMCs. Described subset: CD45RA+ positively selected. The CDR3 spells CASSDGLGSSYEQYF. The DNA of the CDR3 is TGTGCCAGCAGCGACGGACTGGGTAGCTCCTACGAGCAGTACTTC.